This TCR beta chain appears in the sequencing data of a study of blood T cell repertoires in COVID-19. Some clones are missing from TCRdb's copy, which holds only in-frame ones; the method was immunoSEQ multiplex PCR. Here the sample spans approximately 38,000 clones, around 88% being singletons. The V gene's germline CDR1 is SGHAT and CDR2 FQDESV (reference sequence). The ends were cut back, 2 bases at V and 7 bases at J, with 14 bases in the middle. The CDR3 is 15 amino acids. The V gene is TRBV11-1, the J gene TRBJ2-2; tentative D call: TRBD2 (5 bases). Source material: peripheral blood. The receptor was derived from a woman in her seventies with active COVID-19. CDR3 nucleotides: TGTGCCAGCAGCTTATTTTCACTTCGGGGCGGGGAGCTGTTTTTT. This translates into CASSLFSLRGGELFF. Using reference TRBV11-1 and TRBJ2-2 for the parts outside the CDR3, the full variable domain is EAEVAQSPRYKITEKSQAVAFWCDPISGHATLYWYRQILGQGPELLVQFQDESVVDDSQLPKDRFSAERLKGVDSTLKIQPAELGDSAMYLCASSLFSLRGGELFFGEGSRLTVL.